The clone carrying this T cell receptor beta chain was seen once. Its antigen is still unknown. This entry comes from a study of shared clonotypes between healthy human individuals. Overall study: The people who gave samples were a couple of women and a few men aged 18 to 49. Per-donor plates numbered three CD4 naive, three CD4 memory, two CD8 naive and one CD8 memory. Study findings and constraints: Some clonotypes were shared by all four sorted-subset donors, while others were not shared. The non-shared ones had lower generation probabilities than the shared ones.

CD45RO negativity and positive selection for CCR7 defined naive CD8 cells, a population that excluded terminally differentiated effector memory CD45RA+ cells. It was across several immunoSEQ plates that each subset's genomic DNA was evenly split. Data came from immunoSEQ multiplex PCR; TCRdb stores just in-frame clones and leaves some out. The data contain approximately 1.9 million clones, around 93% of them singletons. Trimming stripped 3 bases from V and 6 bases from J, with 15 bases between. The CDR3 sequence is 15 residues long. The germline gives CDR1 LGHNA, CDR2 YSLEER. The chain employs TRBV4-3 and TRBJ2-1; D is unclear. This TCR was sampled from a young man in good health. Some clones in this sample may be carry-over from other donors' samples. The sample was naive CD8+ T cells from PBMCs. CDR3 nucleotide sequence: TGCGCCAGCAGCCAGACCCTGGCAGCTATCAATGAGCAGTTCTTC. Translation: CASSQTLAAINEQFF.